This T cell receptor beta chain was retrieved from a study of cytomegalovirus exposure and HLA in healthy donors. Study observations and caveats: Later analysis reportedly placed an Asian-associated ancestry cluster below the roughly 680-donor mean in N-insertions. Being productive about 90% or about 30% of the time was typical of most TCR beta V segments in an earlier analysis.

Donors showed nominal health when sampled, although they likely had unrecorded immune exposures. Per the germline V gene, CDR1 is SQVTM and CDR2 is ANQGSEA. The V segment lost 3 bases and the J segment 0 bases; nucleotides outside the gene matches: 13. CDR3 length: 17 amino acids. This clone was seen once. Its antigen is still unknown. Amplification used 60 Vbeta primers and 13 Jbeta primers. Sequencing was performed with immunoSEQ multiplex PCR; in TCRdb, only in-frame clones are kept and a portion is missing. The table lists approximately 150,000 clones, around four fifths of them singletons. This chain joins TRBV29-1 and TRBJ1-1, with 7 bases aligning to TRBD1. The receptor was derived from a man in his forties or fifties in good health and CMV-seropositive. Specimen: PBMCs. The CDR3 loop reads CSVDYQGPTGMNTEAFF. CDR3 nucleotide sequence: TGCAGCGTTGATTATCAAGGCCCGACAGGGATGAACACTGAAGCTTTCTTT.